One TCR beta chain is described in this entry. The age range of participants was 18 to 89 years, with residence in about two dozen US areas. Two negative PCRs, clearance, or symptom resolution had been documented for recovered Cohort 3 donors. This specimen comes from a study of blood T cell repertoires in COVID-19. This CDR3 has 14 residues. Germline loops: CDR1 SGHTA, CDR2 FQGNSA. The V and J ends lost 5 bases and 3 bases respectively, with 13 bases between them. How the authors handled the data: Reference gene primer amplification gave estimated nucleated cell counts. Repertoires were generated with immunoSEQ multiplex PCR, while TCRdb's copy carries only in-frame clones and drops some. V and J calls and clone size are given by that table; D and trimming were obtained from the DNA. The top ten clones hold 17% of a sample with some 170,000 clones, approximately 78% of them seen once.

The origin of this receptor is a woman aged 50 to 65 who had recovered from COVID-19. The V and J genes are TRBV7-2 and TRBJ1-1; tentative D call: TRBD1 (5 bases). The material sequenced was PBMCs or T cells enriched from blood (not recorded which). The CDR3 here is CASSTQGQDTEAFF. The CDR3, as DNA: TGTGCCAGCAGCACTCAGGGTCAGGACACTGAAGCTTTCTTT.